What follows are 16 T cell receptor beta chains derived from one specimen sequenced in a study of cytomegalovirus exposure and HLA in healthy donors. Here immunoSEQ multiplex PCR was the method, and the copy in TCRdb shows in-frame clones only, minus some. The sample records about 280,000 clones, roughly 90% being singletons. The sample taken for sequencing was PBMCs. These receptors originate from a woman in her late teens or twenties in good health and CMV-seronegative.

The gene calls are TRBV23-1 and TRBJ2-2; a weak D match, TRBD2 (5 bases). TRBV23-1 is known as an ORF, though its function is uncertain. The CDR3 has 15 residues. V lost 6 bases and J 1 base, leaving 12 bases between the germline ends. CDR3 bases: TGCGCCAGCAGCCTGGGAGCGGAGAACACCGGGGAGCTGTTTTTT. This codes for CASSLGAENTGELFF.

The genes are TRBV5-1 and TRBJ2-3; TRBD2 matches at 8 bases. CDR1 and CDR2 (germline): SGHRS, YFSETQ. There are 17 residues in the CDR3. With 2 bases clipped from V and 2 bases from J, the junction kept 10 bases outside the gene matches. The CDR3 sequence is CASSFPGSSGATDTQYF. DNA for the CDR3: TGCGCCAGCAGCTTCCCTGGGAGTAGCGGGGCCACAGATACGCAGTATTTT.

This clone was seen once. The V and J genes are TRBV19 and TRBJ2-2; TRBD2 aligns across 9 bases. Germline lookup yields CDR1 LNHDA and CDR2 SQIVND (reference sequence). This CDR3 spans 16 amino acids. V was pared by 9 bases and J by 0 bases, with 8 bases of the junction left unmatched. The CDR3 sequence: CASEKTSGANTGELFF. The CDR3 nucleotides read TGTGCCAGCGAAAAGACTAGCGGTGCGAACACCGGGGAGCTGTTTTTT.

The count of this clone is one. The V gene is TRBV2, the J gene TRBJ1-1; the D gene is possibly TRBD1 (5 bases). Trimming pared 8 bases from V and 1 base from J, leaving 17 bases between. This CDR3 has 15 residues. Germline CDR1 SNHLY, CDR2 FYNNEI. CDR3 bases: TGTGCCAGCCCTATCGGAGGGACGGCGAACACTGAAGCTTTCTTT. It yields the protein CASPIGGTANTEAFF.

The chain combines TRBV11-2 with TRBJ2-7, with D maybe TRBD2 (5 bases). The CDR3 sequence is 14 residues long. The germline V gene encodes CDR1 SGHAT and CDR2 FQNNGV. V was cut by 3 bases and J by 2 bases, with 11 bases left in between. This CDR3 reads CASSFRGFTYEQYF. The CDR3 nucleotides are TGTGCCAGCAGCTTTCGGGGATTTACCTACGAGCAGTACTTC.

The chain uses TRBV20-1 and TRBJ1-1; TRBD1 might be the D (5 bases). Trimming took 8 bases from V and 2 from J, leaving 9 bases between them. Germline CDR1 and CDR2: DFQATT and SNEGSKA (reference sequence). The CDR3 has 11 amino acids. The CDR3 sequence is CSWGVNTEAFF. The DNA of the CDR3 is TGCAGTTGGGGGGTTAACACTGAAGCTTTCTTT.

The rearrangement uses TRBV19 and TRBJ1-6, with D possibly TRBD1 on 6 matching bases. There are 15 residues in the CDR3. CDR1 LNHDA and CDR2 SQIVND come from the germline V gene (reference sequence). The V end lost 6 bases, the J end lost 7 bases, and 16 bases lay between the germline ends. The CDR3, as DNA: TGTGCCAGTAGACACTTACAGGGAAAGAATTCACCCCTCCACTTT. Translation: CASRHLQGKNSPLHF. The whole variable domain, filled in from reference TRBV19 and TRBJ1-6, reads DGGITQSPKYLFRKEGQNVTLSCEQNLNHDAMYWYRQDPGQGLRLIYYSQIVNDFQKGDIAEGYSVSREKKESFPLTVTSAQKNPTAFYLCASRHLQGKNSPLHFGNGTRLTVT.

This clone showed up just a few times. The gene calls are TRBV6-4 and TRBJ2-1, with 14 bases fitting TRBD2. This CDR3 spans 15 amino acids. Germline CDR1 reads MRHNA; CDR2 reads SNTAGT. V trimming: 2 bases; J trimming: 8 bases; junction bases outside the gene matches: 2. The DNA for the CDR3 is TGTGCCAGCAGTGACGGGACTAGCGGGAGTGATGAGCAGTTCTTC. Protein sequence: CASSDGTSGSDEQFF.

A few counts support this clone. The CDR3 protein is CASSLGGQGNSPLHF. The DNA of the CDR3 is TGTGCCAGCAGTTTAGGGGGACAGGGTAATTCACCCCTCCACTTT. The chain employs TRBV28 and TRBJ1-6; 9 positions match TRBD1. J lost 6 bases, V lost 2 bases, and 2 bases had no gene match. The CDR3 totals 15 residues. Germline CDR1 and CDR2: MDHEN and SYDVKM.

This chain joins TRBV5-6 and TRBJ2-3; D is possibly TRBD2 (5 bases). Germline V CDR1 and CDR2: SGHDT, YYEEEE. The length of the CDR3 is 15 residues. The V and J ends lost 0 bases and 1 base respectively, with 9 bases between them. The CDR3 DNA follows: TGTGCCAGCAGCTTGGGGGGAGTCGGCACAGATACGCAGTATTTT. Translated, it gives CASSLGGVGTDTQYF.

The V and J genes are TRBV7-3 and TRBJ2-2; TRBD2 might be the D (5 bases). This CDR3 comprises 13 residues. The germline V and J ends were trimmed by 2 bases and 6 bases, with 7 bases remaining between them. The germline V gene encodes CDR1 SGHTA and CDR2 FQGTGA. CDR3 DNA sequence: TGTGCCAGCAGCTTATACGGGGCCGGGGAGCTGTTTTTT. It codes for CASSLYGAGELFF.

The chain links TRBV12-5 to TRBJ1-1, with no clear D. Trimming removed 0 bases from V and 1 base from J, with 9 bases in between. In germline, CDR1 is LGHNT, CDR2 FRNRAP. The CDR3 is 15 amino acids. CDR3 DNA sequence: TGTGCTAGTGGTTTGGTCACGGGAGAGAACACTGAAGCTTTCTTT. This encodes CASGLVTGENTEAFF.

For this clone: The same CDR3 arises from other DNA sequences in this sample as well. The rearrangement uses TRBV2 and TRBJ1-5; 7 bases are shared with TRBD1. The CDR3 length is 14 residues. Looked up from germline, CDR1 is SNHLY and CDR2 is FYNNEI. V gave up 3 bases and J gave up 4 bases; unmatched junction bases: 3. The CDR3 DNA reads as TGTGCCAGCAGTGAGGGACAGCCAAATCAGCCCCAGCATTTT. The encoded protein is CASSEGQPNQPQHF.

The gene calls are TRBV9 and TRBJ2-5; possible D gene TRBD1, 5 bases. The germline V gene has CDR1 SGDLS and CDR2 YYNGEE. The CDR3 spans 14 residues. Deletions cut 0 bases from V and 0 bases from J, with 6 bases between. The CDR3 DNA follows: TGTGCCAGCAGCGTAGAGGGGAACCAAGAGACCCAGTACTTC. Translated, it gives CASSVEGNQETQYF.

The chain employs TRBV2 and TRBJ2-1; tentatively, D is TRBD1 (6 bases). This CDR3 is built from 14 residues. Per germline, CDR1 SNHLY and CDR2 FYNNEI. V was trimmed by 5 bases and J by 5 bases, leaving 13 bases between them. In nucleotides, the CDR3 is TGTGCCAGCAGTTGGGGTTGGGGGCACAATGAGCAGTTCTTC. Its translation is CASSWGWGHNEQFF.

This chain uses TRBV28 with TRBJ2-7; 13 nucleotides match TRBD2. Germline V gives CDR1 MDHEN, CDR2 SYDVKM. The junction had 7 bases not matched to a gene; V was cut back by 7 bases and J by 4 bases. This CDR3 comprises 15 residues. CDR3 residues: CASTRTSGSHYEQYF. The CDR3, as DNA: TGTGCCAGCACCCGGACTAGCGGGAGTCATTACGAGCAGTACTTC.